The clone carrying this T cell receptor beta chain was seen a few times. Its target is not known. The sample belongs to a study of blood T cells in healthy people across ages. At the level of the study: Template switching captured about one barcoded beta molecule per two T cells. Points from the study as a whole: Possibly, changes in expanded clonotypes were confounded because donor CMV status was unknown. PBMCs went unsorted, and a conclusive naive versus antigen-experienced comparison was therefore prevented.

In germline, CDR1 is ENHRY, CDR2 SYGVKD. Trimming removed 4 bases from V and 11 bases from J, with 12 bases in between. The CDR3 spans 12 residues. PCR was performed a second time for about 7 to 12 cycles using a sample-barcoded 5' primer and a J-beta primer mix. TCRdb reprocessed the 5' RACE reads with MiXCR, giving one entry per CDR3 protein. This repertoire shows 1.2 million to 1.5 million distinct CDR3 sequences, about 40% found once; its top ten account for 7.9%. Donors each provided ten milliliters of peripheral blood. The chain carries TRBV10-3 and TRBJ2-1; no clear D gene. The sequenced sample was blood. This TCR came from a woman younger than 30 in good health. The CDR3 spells CAISGSWGKQFF. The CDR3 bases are TGTGCCATCAGTGGGAGTTGGGGTAAGCAGTTCTTC.